The 6 T cell receptor beta chains listed next were all sequenced from one sample in a study of metastatic and nonmetastatic thyroid tumors. Before thyroid surgery, none of the patients had received any treatment. TCRdb ran MiXCR on the PCR reads. The table lists approximately 13,000 clones, 25% to 35% of them singletons, with about 3.7% in the top ten. Sequencing was done on a sample of blood. The receptors were gathered from a female donor with papillary thyroid cancer or a benign thyroid nodule (not recorded which). Some clones in this sample may be carry-over from other donors' samples.

The chain uses TRBV11-1 and TRBJ2-2; 10 bases are shared with TRBD1. Germline V CDR1 and CDR2: SGHAT, FQDESV (reference sequence). Trimming at V came to 5 bases and at J to 8 bases, leaving 11 bases not matched to a gene. The CDR3 is 16 amino acids. The CDR3 DNA sequence: TGTGCCAGCAGCCTAGGGACAGGGGCGCGATTGGGGGAGCTGTTTTTT. It codes for CASSLGTGARLGELFF.

The rearrangement joins TRBV20-1 to TRBJ1-5, with no clear D. Germline V lookup: CDR1 DFQATT, CDR2 SNEGSKA (reference sequence). Between the trimmed V and J ends, which lost 5 bases and 4 bases, there was a span of 12 bases. This CDR3 comprises 13 residues. The DNA for the CDR3 is TGCAGTGCTTGGAGTCGAGATAATCAGCCCCAGCATTTT. It yields the protein CSAWSRDNQPQHF.

This clone has just a few counts. In DNA, the CDR3 is TGTGCCAGCACCTTCGCAGGGGGCTCTGGAAACACCATATATTTT. Its translation: CASTFAGGSGNTIYF. The V gene is TRBV2, the J gene TRBJ1-3; 7 nucleotides agree with TRBD1. The length of the CDR3 is 15 residues. Unmatched junction bases numbered 6, after V lost 7 bases and J lost 0 bases. Germline assignment: CDR1 SNHLY and CDR2 FYNNEI.

The V call is TRBV12-3 or TRBV12-4, the J call TRBJ1-3, with D maybe TRBD1 (5 bases). This CDR3 has 15 amino acids. V lost 6 bases and J lost 2, with 14 bases in between. This CDR3 reads CASRAQGSAGNTIYF. CDR3 bases: TGTGCCAGCAGGGCGCAGGGATCGGCTGGAAACACCATATATTTT.

This clone is termed medium-sized. The gene calls are TRBV30 and TRBJ1-3; no definite D call. Germline values: CDR1 GTSNPN, CDR2 SVGIG (reference sequence). This CDR3 spans 14 amino acids. V was cut by 0 bases and J by 4 bases, with 10 bases left in between. The CDR3 sequence is CAWSVRGNGNTIYF. DNA of the CDR3: TGTGCCTGGAGTGTACGGGGTAACGGAAACACCATATATTTT.

The chain employs TRBV5-1 and TRBJ2-7; possibly TRBD2 for D (6 bases). Germline V gene lookup returns CDR1 SGHRS and CDR2 YFSETQ. Trimming pared 2 bases from V and 5 bases from J, leaving 14 bases between. This CDR3 comprises 14 residues. The chain's CDR3 is CASSFYGSVNEQYF. In DNA, the CDR3 is TGCGCCAGCAGCTTCTACGGGAGCGTGAACGAGCAGTACTTC.